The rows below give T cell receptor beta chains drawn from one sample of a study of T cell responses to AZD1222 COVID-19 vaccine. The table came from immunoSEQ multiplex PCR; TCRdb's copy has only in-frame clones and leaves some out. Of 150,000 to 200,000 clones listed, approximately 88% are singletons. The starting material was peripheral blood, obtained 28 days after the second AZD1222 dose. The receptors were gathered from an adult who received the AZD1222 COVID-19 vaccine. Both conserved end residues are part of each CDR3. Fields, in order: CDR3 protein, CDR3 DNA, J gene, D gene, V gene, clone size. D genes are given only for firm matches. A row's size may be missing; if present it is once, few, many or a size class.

CDR3aa: CASSGQGNSGNTIYF; CDR3nt: TGTGCCAGCTCCGGACAGGGAAACTCTGGAAACACCATATATTTT; j_gene: TRBJ1-3; d_gene: TRBD1; v_gene: TRBV2; abundance: NA
CDR3aa: CASSFYGADTQYF; CDR3nt: TGTGCCAGCAGCTTTTACGGAGCAGATACGCAGTATTTT; j_gene: TRBJ2-3; d_gene: NA; v_gene: TRBV7-9; abundance: NA
CDR3aa: CASSPRAYYGYTF; CDR3nt: TGTGCCAGCAGCCCCAGGGCGTACTATGGCTACACCTTC; j_gene: TRBJ1-2; d_gene: NA; v_gene: TRBV3-1/TRBV3-2; abundance: NA
CDR3aa: CASSLTTSGAVDEQFF; CDR3nt: TGTGCCAGCAGCCTAACGACTAGCGGGGCCGTGGATGAGCAGTTCTTC; j_gene: TRBJ2-1; d_gene: TRBD2; v_gene: TRBV4-2; abundance: NA
CDR3aa: CASSHPWDRENYGYTF; CDR3nt: TGCGCCAGCAGCCACCCCTGGGACAGGGAAAACTATGGCTACACCTTC; j_gene: TRBJ1-2; d_gene: TRBD1; v_gene: TRBV4-1; abundance: NA
CDR3aa: CASSLVSRGYTF; CDR3nt: TGTGCCAGCAGCTTAGTAAGTCGAGGCTACACCTTC; j_gene: TRBJ1-2; d_gene: NA; v_gene: TRBV11-2; abundance: NA
CDR3aa: CASSTQGNEQFF; CDR3nt: TGTGCCAGCAGTACACAGGGGAATGAGCAGTTCTTC; j_gene: TRBJ2-1; d_gene: TRBD1; v_gene: TRBV13; abundance: once
CDR3aa: CAWSVGGATEAFF; CDR3nt: TGTGCCTGGAGTGTTGGGGGGGCCACTGAAGCTTTCTTT; j_gene: TRBJ1-1; d_gene: NA; v_gene: TRBV30; abundance: NA
CDR3aa: CAWSRGGMNTEAFF; CDR3nt: TGTGCCTGGAGCAGGGGGGGGATGAACACTGAAGCTTTCTTT; j_gene: TRBJ1-1; d_gene: TRBD1; v_gene: TRBV30; abundance: NA
CDR3aa: CASSLEFQVNTEAFF; CDR3nt: TGTGCCAGCAGCTTGGAATTTCAGGTGAACACTGAAGCTTTCTTT; j_gene: TRBJ1-1; d_gene: NA; v_gene: TRBV5-5; abundance: NA
CDR3aa: CASSPDWSSYEQYF; CDR3nt: TGTGCCAGCAGCCCCGACTGGAGCTCCTACGAGCAGTACTTC; j_gene: TRBJ2-7; d_gene: NA; v_gene: TRBV7-9; abundance: NA
CDR3aa: CASSLPGQPLSTQYF; CDR3nt: TGTGCCAGCAGCTTACCGGGACAGCCCCTTAGTACGCAGTATTTT; j_gene: TRBJ2-3; d_gene: TRBD1; v_gene: TRBV5-4; abundance: NA
CDR3aa: CASSKRTGSAYNEQFF; CDR3nt: TGCGCCAGCAGTAAGAGGACAGGTTCTGCCTACAATGAGCAGTTCTTC; j_gene: TRBJ2-1; d_gene: TRBD1; v_gene: TRBV10-1; abundance: NA
CDR3aa: CASSLSGTDTQYF; CDR3nt: TGTGCCAGCAGCTTATCCGGCACAGATACGCAGTATTTT; j_gene: TRBJ2-3; d_gene: NA; v_gene: TRBV11-2; abundance: NA
CDR3aa: CASSQGTSGGFIEQFF; CDR3nt: TGTGCCAGCAGCCAAGGGACTAGCGGGGGGTTTATTGAGCAGTTCTTC; j_gene: TRBJ2-1; d_gene: TRBD2; v_gene: TRBV14; abundance: once
CDR3aa: CASSVGQNQPQHF; CDR3nt: TGCGCCAGCAGCGTAGGACAGAATCAGCCCCAGCATTTT; j_gene: TRBJ1-5; d_gene: NA; v_gene: TRBV5-1; abundance: NA
CDR3aa: CASSQEAPGYGYTF; CDR3nt: TGTGCCAGCAGCCAAGAGGCCCCGGGGTATGGCTACACCTTC; j_gene: TRBJ1-2; d_gene: NA; v_gene: TRBV4-2; abundance: NA
CDR3aa: CASSLKLGNTIYF; CDR3nt: TGTGCCAGCAGTCTGAAACTTGGAAACACCATATATTTT; j_gene: TRBJ1-3; d_gene: NA; v_gene: TRBV7-2; abundance: once
CDR3aa: CASSQEGQGVTEAFF; CDR3nt: TGCGCCAGCAGCCAAGAGGGACAGGGGGTCACTGAAGCTTTCTTT; j_gene: TRBJ1-1; d_gene: TRBD1; v_gene: TRBV4-1; abundance: few
CDR3aa: CASSPPGSTEAFF; CDR3nt: TGTGCCAGCAGCCCCCCGGGGAGCACTGAAGCTTTCTTT; j_gene: TRBJ1-1; d_gene: NA; v_gene: TRBV7-2; abundance: NA
CDR3aa: CAWSVRVGYTF; CDR3nt: TGTGCCTGGAGTGTGAGGGTTGGCTACACCTTC; j_gene: TRBJ1-2; d_gene: NA; v_gene: TRBV30; abundance: NA
CDR3aa: CASSSSPGDTGELFF; CDR3nt: TGCGCCAGCAGCTCCTCTCCGGGGGACACCGGGGAGCTGTTTTTT; j_gene: TRBJ2-2; d_gene: NA; v_gene: TRBV5-1; abundance: once
CDR3aa: CASSWGAYNEKLFF; CDR3nt: TGTGCCAGCAGCTGGGGGGCCTATAATGAAAAACTGTTTTTT; j_gene: TRBJ1-4; d_gene: NA; v_gene: TRBV11-2; abundance: NA
CDR3aa: CASSQPGRLRGNTEAFF; CDR3nt: TGCGCCAGCAGCCAGCCGGGCCGGCTCAGGGGGAACACTGAAGCTTTCTTT; j_gene: TRBJ1-1; d_gene: NA; v_gene: TRBV4-1; abundance: NA
CDR3aa: CASSLTGSDGYTF; CDR3nt: TGTGCCAGTAGCCTGACAGGGTCGGATGGCTACACCTTC; j_gene: TRBJ1-2; d_gene: TRBD1; v_gene: TRBV19; abundance: NA
CDR3aa: CATSRDRGLNQPQHF; CDR3nt: TGTGCCACCAGCAGAGATCGGGGCCTCAATCAGCCCCAGCATTTT; j_gene: TRBJ1-5; d_gene: NA; v_gene: TRBV15; abundance: NA
CDR3aa: CASSEASTDTQYF; CDR3nt: TGTGCCAGCAGTGAAGCGAGCACAGATACGCAGTATTTT; j_gene: TRBJ2-3; d_gene: NA; v_gene: TRBV2; abundance: NA
CDR3aa: CASSTHLGVTYNEQFF; CDR3nt: TGTGCCAGCAGCACACATTTAGGGGTTACCTACAATGAGCAGTTCTTC; j_gene: TRBJ2-1; d_gene: NA; v_gene: TRBV21-1; abundance: NA
CDR3aa: CASSHQGRTEAFF; CDR3nt: TGCGCCAGCAGCCATCAGGGGAGGACTGAAGCTTTCTTT; j_gene: TRBJ1-1; d_gene: NA; v_gene: TRBV4-1; abundance: NA
CDR3aa: CAISEAPGQGAGGYGYTF; CDR3nt: TGTGCCATCAGTGAGGCTCCGGGACAGGGGGCAGGGGGCTATGGCTACACCTTC; j_gene: TRBJ1-2; d_gene: TRBD1; v_gene: TRBV10-3; abundance: NA
CDR3aa: CSVENRGYGYTF; CDR3nt: TGCAGCGTTGAAAACAGGGGTTACGGCTACACCTTC; j_gene: TRBJ1-2; d_gene: TRBD1; v_gene: TRBV29-1; abundance: few
CDR3aa: CASSPPGQAQPQHF; CDR3nt: TGTGCCAGCTCACCACCCGGACAGGCTCAGCCCCAGCATTTT; j_gene: TRBJ1-5; d_gene: TRBD1; v_gene: TRBV18; abundance: few
CDR3aa: CASSFSRGTEAFF; CDR3nt: TGTGCCAGCAGCTTTAGTAGGGGCACTGAAGCTTTCTTT; j_gene: TRBJ1-1; d_gene: NA; v_gene: TRBV5-4; abundance: NA
CDR3aa: CASSPRPDSEAFF; CDR3nt: TGTGCCAGCTCACCAAGGCCAGACTCTGAAGCTTTCTTT; j_gene: TRBJ1-1; d_gene: NA; v_gene: TRBV18; abundance: NA
CDR3aa: CASSLVRGLETQYF; CDR3nt: TGCGCCAGCAGCTTGGTTAGGGGGCTGGAGACCCAGTACTTC; j_gene: TRBJ2-5; d_gene: TRBD1; v_gene: TRBV5-1; abundance: NA
CDR3aa: CASSLPPGQGGGYTF; CDR3nt: TGTGCCAGCAGCTTACCCCCGGGACAGGGGGGTGGCTACACCTTC; j_gene: TRBJ1-2; d_gene: TRBD1; v_gene: TRBV7-2; abundance: NA
CDR3aa: CAISEPDLPQAGYTF; CDR3nt: TGTGCCATCAGTGAGCCCGACTTGCCCCAGGCGGGCTACACCTTC; j_gene: TRBJ1-2; d_gene: NA; v_gene: TRBV10-3; abundance: NA
CDR3aa: CASSYDSASYEQYF; CDR3nt: TGTGCCAGCAGTTACGATAGCGCCTCCTACGAGCAGTACTTC; j_gene: TRBJ2-7; d_gene: NA; v_gene: TRBV6-5; abundance: NA
CDR3aa: CASSIFEGPQYF; CDR3nt: TGTGCCAGTAGTATATTCGAGGGGCCCCAGTACTTC; j_gene: TRBJ2-5; d_gene: NA; v_gene: TRBV19; abundance: once
CDR3aa: CASSVGQGQGEQFF; CDR3nt: TGCGCCAGCAGCGTAGGACAGGGGCAAGGTGAGCAGTTCTTC; j_gene: TRBJ2-1; d_gene: TRBD1; v_gene: TRBV5-1; abundance: NA
CDR3aa: CASSQDSGGAPLFRTGELFF; CDR3nt: TGTGCCAGCAGCCAAGATAGCGGGGGGGCCCCCTTATTCCGCACCGGGGAGCTGTTTTTT; j_gene: TRBJ2-2; d_gene: TRBD2; v_gene: TRBV3-1/TRBV3-2; abundance: NA
CDR3aa: CASSLEREGNTEAFF; CDR3nt: TGTGCCAGCAGCTTGGAACGAGAGGGTAACACTGAAGCTTTCTTT; j_gene: TRBJ1-1; d_gene: NA; v_gene: TRBV5-6; abundance: NA
CDR3aa: CASSKPGVSGNTIYF; CDR3nt: TGTGCCAGCAGTAAACCGGGAGTCTCTGGAAACACCATATATTTT; j_gene: TRBJ1-3; d_gene: NA; v_gene: TRBV6-6; abundance: NA
CDR3aa: CASSHRLAGFTDTQYF; CDR3nt: TGCGCCAGCAGCCACCGGCTAGCGGGGTTCACAGATACGCAGTATTTT; j_gene: TRBJ2-3; d_gene: TRBD2; v_gene: TRBV4-1; abundance: NA
CDR3aa: CASSRTGYGQPQHF; CDR3nt: TGTGCCAGCAGCCGGACAGGGTACGGACAGCCCCAGCATTTT; j_gene: TRBJ1-5; d_gene: TRBD1; v_gene: TRBV6-5; abundance: few